This entry is about one T cell receptor beta chain. This sample is part of a study of shared clonotypes between healthy human individuals. Study-wide context: Donors were a couple of women and a few men aged 18 to 49.

As processed by the authors: Filtering differed for immunoSEQ, which gave only junction sequences without quality scores. Libraries were prepared by immunoSEQ multiplex PCR; TCRdb keeps only in-frame clonotypes and omits some of them. The DNA gave D and trimming, while V, J and clone size come from that table. The table shows a few hundred thousand clones, with 77% occurring only once. In germline, CDR1 is MGHRA, CDR2 YSYEKL. This CDR3 has 13 amino acids. V was trimmed by 4 bases and J by 9 bases, leaving 13 bases between them. The clonotype originates from a woman between 40 and 50 years old in good health. Some clones in this sample may be carry-over from other donors' samples. The chain joins TRBV4-1 to TRBJ2-1; no clear D. The sample taken for sequencing was PBMCs. Here the CDR3 DNA reads TGCGCCAGCAGCCCGAGACGGCAGACTGAGCAGTTCTTC. Its protein is CASSPRRQTEQFF.